This entry describes one TCR beta chain. The data are from a study of blood T cell repertoires in COVID-19. Trimming took 5 bases from V and 6 from J, leaving 17 bases between them. The germline V gene encodes CDR1 MNHEY and CDR2 SMNVEV (reference sequence). The CDR3 consists of 14 residues. Generated by immunoSEQ multiplex PCR, the TCRdb table keeps only in-frame clones and is missing some. Of some 130,000 clones listed, about 80% are singletons. The chain links TRBV27 to TRBJ2-7, with a possible D match to TRBD1 (5 bases). The source of this sequence is a man aged 40-50 years with acute COVID-19. The specimen sequenced was PBMCs or T cells enriched from blood (not recorded which). The DNA for the CDR3 is TGTGCCAGCAGTGGGGTCTGGGGCGGCGGCGAGCAGTACTTC. Protein sequence: CASSGVWGGGEQYF.